Below, 4 T cell receptor beta chains from the same sample are listed, as sequenced in a study of shared clonotypes between healthy human individuals. Naive CD8 cells, CD45RO-negative and positively selected for CCR7, excluded terminally differentiated effector memory CD45RA+ cells. The data were produced by immunoSEQ multiplex PCR, yet TCRdb's version contains in-frame clones alone and is incomplete. The table includes over 2 million clones, just under 95% detected once. The sequenced sample consisted of naive CD8+ T cells sorted from blood. Receptors were obtained from a man younger than 30 in good health.

Comments on this clone: The same CDR3 also results from other DNA sequences found in this sample. The chain uses TRBV6-1 and TRBJ2-7; D may be TRBD1 (6 bases). V shed 1 base and J shed 1 base, with 11 bases lying between them. The CDR3 totals 15 residues. The V gene's germline CDR1 is MNHNS and CDR2 SASEGT. The CDR3 coding sequence is TGTGCCAGCAGTGAAGGGCAGGGGTTTTCCTACGAGCAGTACTTC. Protein: CASSEGQGFSYEQYF.

On this clone: The sample carries other DNA sequences with the same CDR3. This sequence joins TRBV6-1 and TRBJ2-7; perhaps TRBD2 as D (5 bases). The CDR3 spans 13 residues. The V gene lost 6 bases and the J gene lost 2 bases, with 11 bases spanning the gap. CDR1 is MNHNS, CDR2 SASEGT, per germline. DNA for the CDR3: TGTGCCAGCAGACTTGACGGGGCCTACGAGCAGTACTTC. Its translation: CASRLDGAYEQYF.

The chain combines TRBV5-6 with TRBJ2-7, with TRBD1 identical over 8 bases. The ends lost 4 bases at V and 3 bases at J; junction bases unmatched: 9. Germline values: CDR1 SGHDT, CDR2 YYEEEE. The CDR3 runs 15 residues. The DNA of the CDR3 is TGTGCCAGCAGCGGCGGACAGGGAAGCGACTACGAGCAGTACTTC. Its protein product is CASSGGQGSDYEQYF.

J is TRBJ2-3 and V is TRBV13, with D possibly matching TRBD2 (5 bases). The V gene lost 4 bases and the J gene lost 5 bases, with 13 bases spanning the gap. The CDR3 extends over 14 amino acids. In germline, CDR1 is PRHDT, CDR2 FYEKMQ (reference sequence). For the CDR3, the DNA is TGTGCCAGCAGCTCACCCCCCGAGGGAGATACGCAGTATTTT. Translated: CASSSPPEGDTQYF.